This paragraph covers one TCR beta chain sequence. Its matching antigen is unknown. The data derive from a study of siplizumab effects on memory and regulatory T cells. General study points: Memory cells seemed less diverse than naive T cells, which seemed major alloresponse contributors.

This table comes from immunoSEQ multiplex PCR, and its TCRdb copy is limited to in-frame clones, with some not included. Of roughly 62,000 clones in the sample, 90% to 95% were seen once. The CDR3 loop spans 16 amino acids. The germline V gene has CDR1 MGHRA and CDR2 YSYEKL. The V segment lost 1 base and the J segment 5 bases; nucleotides outside the gene matches: 9. The sample comprised CD8+ T cells sorted from blood. The receptor's source is a human donor in good health. The J gene is TRBJ2-7, the V gene TRBV4-1; TRBD1 agrees at 9 bases. This CDR3 reads CASSQGPGQGAHEQYF. As DNA, the CDR3 is TGCGCCAGCAGCCAAGGACCGGGACAGGGTGCCCACGAGCAGTACTTC.